This passage covers 18 T cell receptor beta chains from one sample sequenced in a study of CD8+ T cells in alopecia areata. Treatment: oral pan-JAK inhibitor, 5-10 mg twice daily. As the sequencing template, cDNA was produced by extracting RNA and reverse transcribing it. Measured with immunoSEQ multiplex PCR; TCRdb has only the in-frame clones, and not every one. The sample includes 200,000 to 250,000 clones, roughly 40% seen only once; the top ten take around 3%. This material consisted of CD4+ T cells sorted from blood, taken at approximately week 36, from a patient treated with tofacitinib. The receptors were gathered from a human donor with alopecia areata.

J is TRBJ1-2 and V is TRBV7-2, with TRBD1 matching over 8 bases. The CDR3 consists of 17 residues. Per the germline V gene, CDR1 is SGHTA and CDR2 is FQGNSA. J lost 8 bases, V lost 6 bases, and 20 bases had no gene match. The CDR3 DNA is TGTGCCAGCAGACCACCGGGACAGGCCCCTCCACTGGGAGGCTACACCTTC. Protein: CASRPPGQAPPLGGYTF.

The V gene is TRBV7-9, the J gene TRBJ1-5; D unresolved. V lost 6 bases to trimming and J lost 15 bases, with 12 bases between them. Germline V lookup: CDR1 SEHNR, CDR2 FQNEAQ (reference sequence). This CDR3 is 10 amino acids long. CDR3 coding DNA: TGTGCCAGCAGATACGGGATTGGGCATTTT. Its translation: CASRYGIGHF.

This clone was counted at least ten times. The chain combines TRBV7-8 with TRBJ2-5, with D possibly being TRBD2 (6 bases). V gave up 2 bases and J gave up 4 bases, with 20 bases separating them. Germline V gene data show CDR1 as SGHVS and CDR2 as FQNEAQ. The CDR3 is 17 amino acids. This CDR3 is CASSLSTSRSIRETQYF. The CDR3 nucleotides read TGTGCCAGCAGCTTAAGCACTAGCCGTTCAATTCGAGAGACCCAGTACTTC. Looking up the rest from reference TRBV7-8 and TRBJ2-5 gives the full variable domain: GAGVSQSPRYKVAKRGQDVALRCDPISGHVSLFWYQQALGQGPEFLTYFQNEAQLDKSGLPSDRFFAERPEGSVSTLKIQRTQQEDSAVYLCASSLSTSRSIRETQYFGPGTRLLVL.

This clone was detected a few times. V is TRBV7-8 and J is TRBJ2-4, with 9 bases aligning to TRBD2. This CDR3 region has 14 residues. The V gene's germline CDR1 is SGHVS and CDR2 FQNEAQ. V lost 10 bases and J lost 1; bases outside the gene matches: 5. In nucleotides, the CDR3 is TGTGCCACCGGACTAGCGAGCGCCAAAAACATTCAGTACTTC. Translating it yields CATGLASAKNIQYF.

This rearrangement joins TRBV29-1 to TRBJ1-1; tentative D call: TRBD1 (6 bases). With 3 bases removed from V and 5 bases from J, the gap between germline ends came to 16 bases. The CDR3 totals 14 residues. Germline loops: CDR1 SQVTM, CDR2 ANQGSEA. CDR3 nucleotides: TGCAGCGTTGAGTTAGGGGGTAGAGGGACTGAAGCTTTCTTT. It yields the protein CSVELGGRGTEAFF. The whole variable domain, filled in from reference TRBV29-1 and TRBJ1-1, reads SAVISQKPSRDICQRGTSLTIQCQVDSQVTMMFWYRQQPGQSLTLIATANQGSEATYESGFVIDKFPISRPNLTFSTLTVSNMSPEDSSIYLCSVELGGRGTEAFFGQGTRLTVV.

This clone has at least ten counts. J is TRBJ2-4 and V is TRBV2; 11 bases fit TRBD2. Germline values: CDR1 SNHLY, CDR2 FYNNEI. Unmatched junction bases numbered 4, after V lost 4 bases and J lost 5 bases. This CDR3 has 15 residues. CDR3 nucleotides: TGTGCCAGCAGTGGGACTAGCGGGTCCCAAAACATTCAGTACTTC. Its translation: CASSGTSGSQNIQYF. Complete variable domain (other parts from reference TRBV2 and TRBJ2-4): EPEVTQTPSHQVTQMGQEVILRCVPISNHLYFYWYRQILGQKVEFLVSFYNNEISEKSEIFDDQFSVERPDGSNFTLKIRSTKLEDSAMYFCASSGTSGSQNIQYFGAGTRLSVL.

The V call is TRBV6-5, the J call TRBJ1-2; tentatively, D is TRBD1 (5 bases). The CDR3 covers 14 residues. Germline CDR1 reads MNHEY; CDR2 reads SVGAGI. Trimming took 10 bases from V and 6 from J, leaving 21 bases between them. The CDR3: CATRRLGDSHGYTF. CDR3 nucleotides: TGTGCCACCAGACGCTTGGGGGATTCTCATGGCTACACCTTC.

This clone has just a few counts. V gene TRBV7-8 combines with J gene TRBJ2-3; D gene unclear. CDR3 length: 13 residues. Trimming removed 11 bases at V and 2 bases at J, with 14 bases between. Germline CDR1 is SGHVS and CDR2 is FQNEAQ. CDR3 sequence: CAGTIAYTDTQYF. The CDR3 DNA reads TGTGCCGGAACTATCGCATACACAGATACGCAGTATTTT.

This rearrangement joins TRBV29-1 to TRBJ2-3; D call uncertain. V lost 7 bases, J lost 6 bases, and 11 bases lay in between. CDR1 and CDR2 from the germline V gene are SQVTM and ANQGSEA. The CDR3 sequence is 11 residues long. The CDR3 DNA is TGCAGCGCCGAAGGTGGGGATACGCAGTATTTT. It specifies CSAEGGDTQYF.

The gene calls are TRBV14 and TRBJ2-1, with D unresolved. Germline lookup yields CDR1 SGHDN and CDR2 FVKESK. This CDR3 has 11 residues. V was cut by 4 bases and J by 10 bases, with 8 bases left in between. The CDR3 spells CASSRQGEQFF. The CDR3 region has the DNA TGTGCCAGCAGCCGTCAAGGCGAGCAGTTCTTC. The full variable domain, with the rest looked up from reference TRBV14 and TRBJ2-1, is EAGVTQFPSHSVIEKGQTVTLRCDPISGHDNLYWYRRVMGKEIKFLLHFVKESKQDESGMPNNRFLAERTGGTYSTLKVQPAELEDSGVYFCASSRQGEQFFGPGTRLTVL.

In regard to this clone: Possible read error: a much larger clone is one base away. The sample has other DNA sequences that encode this CDR3 too. The chain carries TRBV27 and TRBJ2-6, with 7 bases that match TRBD1. The CDR3 is 15 amino acids. V was clipped by 6 bases and J by 0 bases; unmatched bases: 2. CDR1 is MNHEY, CDR2 SMNVEV, per germline (reference sequence). The CDR3 protein is CASSSGGSGANVLTF. For the CDR3, the DNA is TGTGCCAGCAGCTCAGGGGGCTCTGGGGCCAACGTCCTGACTTTC.

The chain carries TRBV10-3 and TRBJ2-1, with unresolved D. Trimming removed 4 bases at V and 9 bases at J, with 10 bases between. The CDR3 spans 12 residues. Germline V gene sequence: CDR1 ENHRY, CDR2 SYGVKD. The CDR3 loop is CAISGEVREQFF. DNA of the CDR3: TGTGCCATCAGTGGAGAAGTTCGTGAGCAGTTCTTC.

This clone came up once. The chain is built from TRBV30 and TRBJ2-7, with a possible D match to TRBD1 (6 bases). Trimming took off 3 bases at V and 0 bases at J, with 12 bases between the two ends. This CDR3 is 14 amino acids long. Germline CDR1 GTSNPN, CDR2 SVGIG (reference sequence). In DNA form, the CDR3 reads TGTGCCTGGAGGCGCGGACAGCTCTCCTACGAGCAGTACTTC. This sequence encodes CAWRRGQLSYEQYF.

In its sample, this clone was seen a few times. The chain uses TRBV25-1 and TRBJ2-3; TRBD1 might be the D (5 bases). The CDR3 spans 15 residues. The V end was cut by 4 bases, the J end by 4 bases, with 15 bases between. Germline V gene sequence: CDR1 MGHDK, CDR2 SYGVNS. CDR3 sequence reads: CASSVKLGLADTQYF. CDR3 in DNA: TGTGCCAGCAGTGTAAAGTTGGGGCTAGCAGATACGCAGTATTTT.

The chain recombines TRBV7-2 with TRBJ2-3; D gene unclear. Per the germline V gene, CDR1 is SGHTA and CDR2 is FQGNSA. CDR3 length: 16 residues. V lost 0 bases and J lost 2, with 12 bases in between. CDR3 nucleotide sequence: TGTGCCAGCAGCTTAGCTCTCTTAGGGAACACAGATACGCAGTATTTT. Protein sequence: CASSLALLGNTDTQYF.

The chain employs TRBV7-7 and TRBJ1-1; no firm D call. Germline V gives CDR1 SSHAT, CDR2 FNYEAQ (reference sequence). This CDR3 region has 13 residues. V lost 5 bases, J lost 0 bases, and 7 bases lay in between. The CDR3 DNA follows: TGTGCCAGCAGCCCTACCTTGAACACTGAAGCTTTCTTT. Translating gives CASSPTLNTEAFF.

The chain is built from TRBV11-2 and TRBJ2-5; 11 bases are a match to TRBD1. Trimming removed 6 bases from V and 5 bases from J; junction bases left unmatched: 5. Looked up from germline, CDR1 is SGHAT and CDR2 is FQNNGV. The CDR3 length is 14 residues. The CDR3 DNA is TGTGCCAGCAGAAGGACAGGGGGCATGGAGACCCAGTACTTC. It codes for CASRRTGGMETQYF.

This clone was seen only once. The chain combines TRBV7-9 with TRBJ2-3; the D is unclear. The ends were cut back, 4 bases at V and 3 bases at J, with 14 bases in the middle. Germline V gives CDR1 SEHNR, CDR2 FQNEAQ (reference sequence). CDR3 length: 15 residues. The CDR3 DNA reads TGTGCCAGCAGCTCCCCTTCAGGTCAGACAGATACGCAGTATTTT. It translates to CASSSPSGQTDTQYF.